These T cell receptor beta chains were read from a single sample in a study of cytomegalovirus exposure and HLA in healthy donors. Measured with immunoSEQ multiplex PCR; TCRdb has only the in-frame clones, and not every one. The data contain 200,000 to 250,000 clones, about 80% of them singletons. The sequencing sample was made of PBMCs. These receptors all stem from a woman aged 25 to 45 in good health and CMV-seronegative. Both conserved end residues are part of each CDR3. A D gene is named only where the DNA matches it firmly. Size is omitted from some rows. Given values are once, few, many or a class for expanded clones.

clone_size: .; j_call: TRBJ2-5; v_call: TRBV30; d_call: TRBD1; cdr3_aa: CAWSLTGVLQETQYF; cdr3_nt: TGTGCCTGGAGTCTAACAGGGGTACTCCAAGAGACCCAGTACTTC
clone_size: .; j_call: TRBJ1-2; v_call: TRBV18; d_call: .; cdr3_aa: CASSPDSINYGYTF; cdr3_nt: TGTGCCAGCTCACCAGACAGCATTAACTATGGCTACACCTTC
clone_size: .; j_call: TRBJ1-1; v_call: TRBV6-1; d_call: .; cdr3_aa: CASSEAYHTEAFF; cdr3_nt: TGTGCCAGCAGTGAAGCCTACCACACTGAAGCTTTCTTT
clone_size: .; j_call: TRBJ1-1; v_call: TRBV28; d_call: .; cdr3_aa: CASSLYRQGGTEAFF; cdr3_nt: TGTGCCAGCAGTTTATATCGGCAGGGAGGCACTGAAGCTTTCTTT
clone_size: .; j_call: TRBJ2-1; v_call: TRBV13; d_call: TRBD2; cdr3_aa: CASSRRTSGGRNEQFF; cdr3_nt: TGTGCCAGCAGCCGCAGGACTAGCGGGGGGCGCAATGAGCAGTTCTTC
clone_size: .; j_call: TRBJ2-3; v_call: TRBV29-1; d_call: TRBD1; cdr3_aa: CSVVGQGLYF; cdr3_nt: TGCAGCGTTGTGGGACAGGGGTTGTATTTT
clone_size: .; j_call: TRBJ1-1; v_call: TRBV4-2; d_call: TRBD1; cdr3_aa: CASSPVGQGGTEAFF; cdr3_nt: TGTGCCAGCAGCCCTGTCGGACAGGGAGGCACTGAAGCTTTCTTT
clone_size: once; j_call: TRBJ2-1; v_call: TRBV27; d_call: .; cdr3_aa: CASSFGLDEQFF; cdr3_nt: TGTGCCAGCAGTTTTGGGCTCGATGAGCAGTTCTTC
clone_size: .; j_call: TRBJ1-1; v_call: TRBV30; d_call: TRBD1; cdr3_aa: CAWSRDRGVEAFF; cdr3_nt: TGTGCCTGGAGTCGTGACAGGGGGGTTGAAGCTTTCTTT
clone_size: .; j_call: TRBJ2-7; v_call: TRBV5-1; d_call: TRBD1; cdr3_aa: CASSLADRVSYEQYF; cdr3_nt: TGCGCCAGCAGCTTGGCCGACAGGGTCTCCTACGAGCAGTACTTC
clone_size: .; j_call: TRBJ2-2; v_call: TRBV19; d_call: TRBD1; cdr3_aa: CASSQRDRATGELFF; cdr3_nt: TGTGCCAGTAGTCAAAGGGACAGGGCGACCGGGGAGCTGTTTTTT
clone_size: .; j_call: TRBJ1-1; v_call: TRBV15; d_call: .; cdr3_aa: CATSRARLNTEAFF; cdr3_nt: TGTGCCACCAGCAGAGCTAGGCTGAACACTGAAGCTTTCTTT
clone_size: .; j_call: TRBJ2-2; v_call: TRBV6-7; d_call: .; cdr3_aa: CASSFSVAPANTGELFF; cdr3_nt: TGTGCCAGCAGTTTCTCAGTAGCGCCGGCGAACACCGGGGAGCTGTTTTTT
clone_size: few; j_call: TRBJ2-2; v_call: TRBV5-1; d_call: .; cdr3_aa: CASSLRLNTGELFF; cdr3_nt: TGCGCCAGCAGCTTGCGTCTGAACACCGGGGAGCTGTTTTTT
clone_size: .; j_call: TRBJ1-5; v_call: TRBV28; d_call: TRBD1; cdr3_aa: CASSYDRVVRSGNQPQHF; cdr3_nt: TGTGCCAGCAGTTATGACAGGGTAGTGAGGTCGGGCAATCAGCCCCAGCATTTT
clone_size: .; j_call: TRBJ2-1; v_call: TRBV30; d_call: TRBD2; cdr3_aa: CACGKAGGNNEQFF; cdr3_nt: TGTGCCTGCGGTAAAGCGGGGGGGAACAATGAGCAGTTCTTC
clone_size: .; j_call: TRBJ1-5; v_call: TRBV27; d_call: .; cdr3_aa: CASSLSAREGQPQHF; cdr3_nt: TGTGCCAGCAGTTTATCGGCCAGGGAGGGACAGCCCCAGCATTTT
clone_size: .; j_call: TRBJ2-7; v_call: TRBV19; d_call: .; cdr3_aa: CASSISEWVNEQYF; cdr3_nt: TGTGCCAGTAGTATTTCGGAGTGGGTGAACGAGCAGTACTTC
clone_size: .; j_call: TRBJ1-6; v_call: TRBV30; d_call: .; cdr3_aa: CAWSVGGYNSPLHF; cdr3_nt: TGTGCCTGGAGTGTGGGGGGTTATAATTCACCCCTCCACTTT
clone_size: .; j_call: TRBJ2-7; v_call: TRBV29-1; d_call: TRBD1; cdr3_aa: CSALGTGRLSYEQYF; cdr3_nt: TGCAGCGCCCTGGGGACAGGAAGATTATCCTACGAGCAGTACTTC
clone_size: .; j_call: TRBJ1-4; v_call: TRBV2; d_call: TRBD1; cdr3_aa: CASSASGQGVEKLFF; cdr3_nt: TGTGCCAGCAGCGCCTCCGGACAGGGTGTTGAAAAACTGTTTTTT
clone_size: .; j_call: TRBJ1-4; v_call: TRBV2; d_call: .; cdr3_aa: CASSRGAGAREKLFF; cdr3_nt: TGTGCCAGCAGCCGAGGAGCGGGGGCTAGGGAAAAACTGTTTTTT
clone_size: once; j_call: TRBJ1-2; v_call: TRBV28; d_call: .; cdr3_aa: CASSWTANYGYTF; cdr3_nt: TGTGCCAGCAGTTGGACAGCTAACTATGGCTACACCTTC
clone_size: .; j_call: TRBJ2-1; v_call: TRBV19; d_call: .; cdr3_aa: CASSIGGGAGAQFF; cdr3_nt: TGTGCCAGTAGTATAGGTGGGGGGGCCGGCGCGCAGTTCTTC
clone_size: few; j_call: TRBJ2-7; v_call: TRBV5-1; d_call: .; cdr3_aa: CASSFTYEQYF; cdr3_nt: TGCGCCAGCAGCTTCACCTACGAGCAGTACTTC
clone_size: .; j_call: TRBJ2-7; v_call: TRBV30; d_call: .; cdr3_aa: CAWSGGPPRSEQYF; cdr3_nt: TGTGCCTGGAGTGGCGGCCCCCCTCGCAGCGAGCAGTACTTC
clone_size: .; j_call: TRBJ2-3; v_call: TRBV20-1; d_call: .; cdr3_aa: CSAPLADTQYF; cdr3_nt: TGCAGTGCTCCCTTAGCAGATACGCAGTATTTT
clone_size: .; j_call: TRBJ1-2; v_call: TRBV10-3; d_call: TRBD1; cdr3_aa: CAISARGGYTF; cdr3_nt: TGTGCCATCAGTGCCAGGGGGGGCTACACCTTC
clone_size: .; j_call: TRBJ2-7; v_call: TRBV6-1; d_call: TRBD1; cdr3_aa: CASSVGGQGEQYF; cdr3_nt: TGTGCCAGCAGTGTAGGAGGACAGGGTGAGCAGTACTTC
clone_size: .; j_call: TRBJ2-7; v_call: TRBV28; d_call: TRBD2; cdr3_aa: CASSSWTSGPYEQYF; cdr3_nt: TGTGCCAGCAGTTCTTGGACTAGCGGGCCCTACGAGCAGTACTTC
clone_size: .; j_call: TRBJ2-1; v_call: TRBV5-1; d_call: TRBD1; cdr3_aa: CASSLVMRGQGYNEQFF; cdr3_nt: TGCGCCAGCAGCTTGGTGATGAGGGGACAGGGATACAATGAGCAGTTCTTC
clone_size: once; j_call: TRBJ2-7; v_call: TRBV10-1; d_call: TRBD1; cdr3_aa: CASNQGAGEQYF; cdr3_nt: TGCGCCAGCAATCAGGGGGCTGGCGAGCAGTACTTC
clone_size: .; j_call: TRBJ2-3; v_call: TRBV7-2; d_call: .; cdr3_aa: CASSLVGTSTDTQYF; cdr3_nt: TGTGCCAGCAGCTTAGTGGGGACTAGCACAGATACGCAGTATTTT
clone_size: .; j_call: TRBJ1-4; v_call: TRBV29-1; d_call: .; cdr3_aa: CSAVGAGAATNEKLFF; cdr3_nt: TGCAGCGCGGTGGGGGCAGGGGCCGCAACTAATGAAAAACTGTTTTTT
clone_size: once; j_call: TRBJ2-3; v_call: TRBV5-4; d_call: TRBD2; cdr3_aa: CASSLTSGADPTDTQYF; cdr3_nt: TGTGCCAGCAGCTTGACTAGCGGGGCGGACCCCACAGATACGCAGTATTTT
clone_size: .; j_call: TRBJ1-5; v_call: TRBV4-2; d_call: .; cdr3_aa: CASSQDRGSNQPQHF; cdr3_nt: TGTGCCAGCAGCCAAGATCGAGGGAGCAATCAGCCCCAGCATTTT
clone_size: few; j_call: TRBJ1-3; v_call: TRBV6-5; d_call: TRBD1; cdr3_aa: CASSRTGSGNTIYF; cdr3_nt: TGTGCCAGCAGTCGGACAGGGTCTGGAAACACCATATATTTT
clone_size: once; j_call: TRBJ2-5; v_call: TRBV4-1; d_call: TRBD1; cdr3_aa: CASSQDGVGQGHYRETQYF; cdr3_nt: TGCGCCAGCAGCCAAGATGGGGTAGGACAGGGGCATTACCGAGAGACCCAGTACTTC
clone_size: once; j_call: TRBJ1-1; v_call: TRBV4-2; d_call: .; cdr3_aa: CASSYTQGPNTEAFF; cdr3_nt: TGTGCCAGCAGCTATACACAGGGACCGAACACTGAAGCTTTCTTT
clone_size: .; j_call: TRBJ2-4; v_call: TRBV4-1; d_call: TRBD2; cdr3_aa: CASSQLAGQNIQYF; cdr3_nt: TGCGCCAGCAGCCAACTAGCGGGGCAAAACATTCAGTACTTC
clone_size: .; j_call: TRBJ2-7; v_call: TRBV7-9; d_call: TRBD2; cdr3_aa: CASSSAGGQVSYEQYF; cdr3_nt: TGTGCCAGCAGCTCCGCGGGGGGGCAGGTTTCGTACGAGCAGTACTTC
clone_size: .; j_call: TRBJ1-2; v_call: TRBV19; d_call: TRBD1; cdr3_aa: CASSIDPQGGRSYGYTF; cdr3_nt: TGTGCCAGTAGTATAGACCCCCAGGGGGGCCGAAGCTATGGCTACACCTTC
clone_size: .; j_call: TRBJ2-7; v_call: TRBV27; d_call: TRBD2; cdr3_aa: CASSFSGGYEQYF; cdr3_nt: TGTGCCAGCAGTTTTAGCGGGGGCTACGAGCAGTACTTC
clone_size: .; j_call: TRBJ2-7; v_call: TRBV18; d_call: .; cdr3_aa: CASSPGVLGPVTAGTFSYEQYF; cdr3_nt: TGTGCCAGCTCACCAGGTGTCTTGGGACCTGTCACCGCGGGGACTTTTTCCTACGAGCAGTACTTC
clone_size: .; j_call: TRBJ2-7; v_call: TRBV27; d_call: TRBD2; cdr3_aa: CASSLSTSGGHEQYF; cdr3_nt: TGTGCCAGCAGTTTGAGCACTAGCGGGGGACACGAGCAGTACTTC
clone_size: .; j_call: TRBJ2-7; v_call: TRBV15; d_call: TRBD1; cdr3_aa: CATSSLPGQGAYEQYF; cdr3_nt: TGTGCCACCAGCAGCCTACCGGGACAGGGGGCCTACGAGCAGTACTTC
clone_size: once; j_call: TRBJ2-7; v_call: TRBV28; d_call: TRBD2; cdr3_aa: CASSGPGTRSSYEQYF; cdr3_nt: TGTGCCAGCAGTGGCCCCGGGACTAGGAGCTCCTACGAGCAGTACTTC
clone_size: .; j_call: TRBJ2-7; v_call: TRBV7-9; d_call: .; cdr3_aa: CASRNDRIHEQYF; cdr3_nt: TGTGCCAGCAGAAACGACAGGATCCACGAGCAGTACTTC
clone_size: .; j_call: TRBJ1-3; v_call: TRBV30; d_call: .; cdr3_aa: CAWRIYGGNTIYF; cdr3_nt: TGTGCCTGGAGAATTTACGGGGGAAACACCATATATTTT
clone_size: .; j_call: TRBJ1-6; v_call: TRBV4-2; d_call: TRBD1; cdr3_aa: CASSQEDRGKYNSPLHF; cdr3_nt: TGTGCCAGCAGCCAAGAAGACAGGGGGAAATATAATTCACCCCTCCACTTT
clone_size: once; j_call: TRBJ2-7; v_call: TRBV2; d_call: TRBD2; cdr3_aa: CASSEGGGPYSEQYF; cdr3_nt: TGTGCCAGCAGTGAGGGCGGGGGTCCCTATTCCGAGCAGTACTTC
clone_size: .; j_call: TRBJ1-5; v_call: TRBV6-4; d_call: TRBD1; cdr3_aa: CASSVDRGSNQPQHF; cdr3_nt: TGTGCCAGCAGCGTCGACAGGGGTAGCAATCAGCCCCAGCATTTT
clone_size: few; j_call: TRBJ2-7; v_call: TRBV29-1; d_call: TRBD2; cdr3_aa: CSVGTSGPYEQYF; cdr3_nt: TGCAGCGTTGGGACTAGCGGCCCCTACGAGCAGTACTTC
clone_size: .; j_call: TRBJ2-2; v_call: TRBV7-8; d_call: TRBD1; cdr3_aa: CASSFGQAIRRLFF; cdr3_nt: TGTGCCAGCAGCTTCGGACAGGCAATACGGCGGCTGTTTTTT